These 13 T cell receptor beta chains were sequenced from one sample in a study of shared clonotypes between healthy human individuals. Sequencing was performed with immunoSEQ multiplex PCR; in TCRdb, only in-frame clones are kept and a portion is missing. Seen here are some 2 million clones, approximately 94% observed once, and the top ten hold 0.85% to 1.2%. Cells designated naive CD8 were CD45RO-negative and were positively selected for CCR7, with terminally differentiated effector memory CD45RA+ cells excluded. The sequenced sample consisted of naive CD8+ T cells sorted from blood. The receptor set was obtained from a man in his late teens or twenties in good health.

The CDR3: CAWGGPEGPHEQYF. In nucleotides, the CDR3 is TGTGCCTGGGGGGGCCCCGAGGGGCCCCACGAGCAGTACTTC. V gene TRBV30 combines with J gene TRBJ2-7; D might be TRBD1 (6 bases). The CDR3 is 14 amino acids. Trimming cost V 5 bases and J 5 bases, with 19 bases left between them. The germline V gene encodes CDR1 GTSNPN and CDR2 SVGIG (reference sequence). Supplemented by reference TRBV30 and TRBJ2-7, the full variable domain reads SQTIHQWPATLVQPVGSPLSLECTVEGTSNPNLYWYRQAAGRGLQLLFYSVGIGQISSEVPQNLSASRPQDRQFILSSKKLLLSDSGFYLCAWGGPEGPHEQYFGPGTRLTVT.

V is TRBV5-4 and J is TRBJ1-2, with D unclear. Germline CDR1 and CDR2: SGHNT and YYREEE (reference sequence). This CDR3 comprises 12 residues. With 0 bases removed from V and 8 bases from J, the gap between germline ends came to 8 bases. The CDR3 spells CASSLARLGYTF. CDR3 coding DNA: TGTGCCAGCAGCTTGGCGCGGCTAGGCTACACCTTC.

This clone showed up just a few times. Additional DNA sequences in this sample encode the identical CDR3. This sequence joins TRBV9 and TRBJ2-7; D is perhaps TRBD1 or TRBD2 (5 bases each). V shed 0 bases and J shed 0 bases, with 7 bases lying between them. Per the germline V gene, CDR1 is SGDLS and CDR2 is YYNGEE. The CDR3 extends over 14 amino acids. CDR3 in amino acids: CASSVGDGSYEQYF. The CDR3 region has the DNA TGTGCCAGCAGCGTAGGGGACGGCTCCTACGAGCAGTACTTC.

J is TRBJ2-3 and V is TRBV10-3; D is perhaps TRBD1 (6 bases). CDR3 length equals 15 residues. V shed 3 bases and J shed 3 bases, with 13 bases lying between them. The V gene's germline CDR1 is ENHRY and CDR2 SYGVKD. CDR3 sequence (DNA): TGTGCCATCAGTGACACGGGAACAGGGACAGATACGCAGTATTTT. This translates into CAISDTGTGTDTQYF.

The chain carries TRBV28 and TRBJ1-3; TRBD1 aligns across 9 bases. The V and J ends lost 1 base and 4 bases, in that order; junction bases with no gene match: 2. Germline V gene sequence: CDR1 MDHEN, CDR2 SYDVKM. CDR3 length: 15 residues. The CDR3 loop is CASSLYGTGGNTIYF. The CDR3 DNA sequence: TGTGCCAGCAGTTTATATGGGACAGGGGGAAACACCATATATTTT. The whole variable domain, remainder taken from reference TRBV28 and TRBJ1-3, is DVKVTQSSRYLVKRTGEKVFLECVQDMDHENMFWYRQDPGLGLRLIYFSYDVKMKEKGDIPEGYSVSREKKERFSLILESASTNQTSMYLCASSLYGTGGNTIYFGEGSWLTVV.

The chain recombines TRBV27 with TRBJ2-7; D remains ambiguous. Trimming took 4 bases from V and 0 from J, leaving 13 bases between them. CDR3 length equals 15 residues. Germline V gene sequence: CDR1 MNHEY, CDR2 SMNVEV (reference sequence). DNA for the CDR3: TGTGCCAGCAGTTCCCCAGACGGTAGCTCCTACGAGCAGTACTTC. Translating gives CASSSPDGSSYEQYF.

The chain links TRBV28 to TRBJ2-5; a weak D match, TRBD2 (6 bases). This CDR3 is 18 amino acids long. The V gene lost 3 bases and the J gene lost 3 bases, with 23 bases spanning the gap. Per the germline V gene, CDR1 is MDHEN and CDR2 is SYDVKM. CDR3: CASSLALPRGVGEETQYF. In DNA form, the CDR3 reads TGTGCCAGCAGTTTGGCGTTGCCGCGGGGCGTTGGGGAAGAGACCCAGTACTTC. The whole variable domain, filled in from reference TRBV28 and TRBJ2-5, reads DVKVTQSSRYLVKRTGEKVFLECVQDMDHENMFWYRQDPGLGLRLIYFSYDVKMKEKGDIPEGYSVSREKKERFSLILESASTNQTSMYLCASSLALPRGVGEETQYFGPGTRLLVL.

This sequence joins TRBV10-3 and TRBJ2-5; 7 bases match TRBD1. Trimming cost V 4 bases and J 0 bases; bases outside gene matches: 2. The CDR3 sequence is 14 residues long. In germline, CDR1 is ENHRY, CDR2 SYGVKD. The CDR3 DNA follows: TGTGCCATCAGTGCAGGGACAGACCAAGAGACCCAGTACTTC. This translates into CAISAGTDQETQYF.

This clone occurred once. The chain is built from TRBV7-9 and TRBJ1-2, with D possibly being TRBD1 (5 bases). Germline V gives CDR1 SEHNR, CDR2 FQNEAQ (reference sequence). V was pared by 5 bases and J by 7 bases, with 14 bases between. The length of the CDR3 is 13 residues. CDR3 sequence: CASSPPPGIGYTF. CDR3 sequence (DNA): TGTGCCAGCAGCCCCCCCCCAGGGATTGGCTACACCTTC.

With respect to this clone: Other nucleotide sequences in the sample specify the same CDR3. This CDR3 is CASSLGQGGETQYF. In nucleotides, the CDR3 is TGTGCCAGCAGTCTCGGACAGGGAGGAGAGACCCAGTACTTC. This chain connects TRBV28 to TRBJ2-5, with 8 bases lining up with TRBD1. Unmatched junction bases numbered 6, after V lost 5 bases and J lost 4 bases. The CDR3 is 14 residues long. Germline V gene data show CDR1 as MDHEN and CDR2 as SYDVKM.

V gene TRBV11-2 combines with J gene TRBJ2-1; TRBD2 agrees at 9 bases. J was trimmed by 8 bases and V by 6 bases; bases with no gene match: 11. In germline, CDR1 is SGHAT, CDR2 FQNNGV. This CDR3 contains 15 residues. This CDR3 is CASREGLAGNYEQFF. The CDR3 coding sequence is TGTGCCAGCAGGGAGGGGCTAGCGGGGAACTATGAGCAGTTCTTC.

The rearrangement links TRBV27 to TRBJ1-6, with a possible D match to TRBD1 (5 bases). The germline V gene has CDR1 MNHEY and CDR2 SMNVEV (reference sequence). V lost 2 bases, J lost 8 bases, and 10 bases lay in between. The length of the CDR3 is 14 residues. The CDR3 loop reads CASSLRGNYSPLHF. Written as DNA, the CDR3 is TGTGCCAGCAGTTTAAGGGGCAACTATTCACCCCTCCACTTT.

The V and J genes are TRBV4-1 and TRBJ1-2; 7 bases fit TRBD1. V gave up 4 bases and J gave up 4 bases; unmatched junction bases: 9. CDR1 and CDR2 from the germline V gene are MGHRA and YSYEKL. The CDR3 totals 15 residues. CDR3 sequence (DNA): TGCGCCAGCAGCCCCCCGTACAGGGGTAGCTATGGCTACACCTTC. It codes for CASSPPYRGSYGYTF.